Each of the 5 T cell receptor beta chains below was sequenced from the same sample in a study of blood T cell repertoires in COVID-19. Libraries were prepared by immunoSEQ multiplex PCR; TCRdb keeps only in-frame clonotypes and omits some of them. The table lists about 150,000 clones, 75% to 85% of them singletons. Sequenced material: peripheral blood. The receptors stem from a woman aged 50 to 65 with acute or convalescent COVID-19.

The chain carries TRBV19 and TRBJ2-7; D possibly corresponds to TRBD2 (5 bases). The CDR3 totals 13 residues. CDR1 LNHDA and CDR2 SQIVND come from the germline V gene (reference sequence). V shed 5 bases and J shed 3 bases, with 11 bases lying between them. CDR3 residues: CASSLKRGYEQYF. CDR3 nucleotide sequence: TGTGCCAGTAGTTTAAAACGGGGCTACGAGCAGTACTTC. Combining the CDR3 with reference TRBV19 and TRBJ2-7 gives the whole variable domain DGGITQSPKYLFRKEGQNVTLSCEQNLNHDAMYWYRQDPGQGLRLIYYSQIVNDFQKGDIAEGYSVSREKKESFPLTVTSAQKNPTAFYLCASSLKRGYEQYFGPGTRLTVT.

The V call is TRBV5-5, the J call TRBJ2-1; 10 nucleotides agree with TRBD2. This CDR3 is built from 16 residues. The V and J ends lost 6 bases and 4 bases, in that order; junction bases with no gene match: 10. The V gene's germline CDR1 is SGHKS and CDR2 YYEKEE (reference sequence). Written as DNA, the CDR3 is TGTGCCAGCAAAAATTCACTAGCGGGGCAGTACAATGAGCAGTTCTTC. Its translation: CASKNSLAGQYNEQFF.

The V gene is TRBV6-5, the J gene TRBJ1-1, with D possibly being TRBD1 (5 bases). The V gene's germline CDR1 is MNHEY and CDR2 SVGAGI. CDR3 length: 14 residues. Trimming pared 6 bases from V and 0 bases from J, leaving 11 bases between. This chain's CDR3 is CASSLDTLNTEAFF. The CDR3 DNA reads TGTGCCAGCAGCTTGGACACCTTGAACACTGAAGCTTTCTTT.

The chain has TRBV15 and TRBJ1-4, with a possible D match to TRBD1 (5 bases). Germline V CDR1 and CDR2: LNHNV, YYDKDF (reference sequence). The CDR3 is 16 residues long. Trimming took 3 bases from V and 0 from J, leaving 11 bases between them. The CDR3 DNA sequence: TGTGCCACCAGCAGGCGTAGGGGAACAACTAATGAAAAACTGTTTTTT. The encoded protein is CATSRRRGTTNEKLFF.

The chain combines TRBV5-1 with TRBJ2-5, with 7 bases identical to TRBD2. The CDR3 contains 13 residues. V lost 3 bases, J lost 5 bases, and 4 bases stayed unmatched. CDR1 and CDR2 from the germline V gene are SGHRS and YFSETQ. The CDR3 loop is CASSWEGAETQYF. As DNA, the CDR3 is TGCGCCAGCAGCTGGGAGGGCGCGGAGACCCAGTACTTC.